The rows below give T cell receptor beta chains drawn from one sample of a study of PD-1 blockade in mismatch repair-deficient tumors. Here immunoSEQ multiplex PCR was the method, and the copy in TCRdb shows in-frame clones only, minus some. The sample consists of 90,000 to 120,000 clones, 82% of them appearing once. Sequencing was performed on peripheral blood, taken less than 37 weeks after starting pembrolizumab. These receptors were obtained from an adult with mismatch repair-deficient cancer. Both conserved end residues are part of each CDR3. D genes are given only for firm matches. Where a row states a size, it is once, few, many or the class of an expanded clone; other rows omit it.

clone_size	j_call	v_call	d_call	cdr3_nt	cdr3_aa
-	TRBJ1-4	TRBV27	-	TGTGCCAGCAGTTCGAACGGCGCAACTAATGAAAAACTGTTTTTT	CASSSNGATNEKLFF
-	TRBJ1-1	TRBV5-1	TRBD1	TGCGCCAGCAGCAACGACAGGGGGGACACTGAAGCTTTCTTT	CASSNDRGDTEAFF
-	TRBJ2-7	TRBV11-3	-	TGTGCCAGCCGGGGGTCCTGGGAGCAGTACTTC	CASRGSWEQYF
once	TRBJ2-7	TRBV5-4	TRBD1	TGTGCCAGCAGCTTGGCCCCGAGGACAGGGGCCTTCTACGAGCAGTACTTC	CASSLAPRTGAFYEQYF
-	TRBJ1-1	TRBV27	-	TGTGCCAGCAGTTTATCCGGAACGGACACTGAAGCTTTCTTT	CASSLSGTDTEAFF
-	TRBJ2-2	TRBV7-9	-	TGCGCCAGCAGCAACAATAATGCCGGGGAGCTGTTTTTT	CASSNNNAGELFF
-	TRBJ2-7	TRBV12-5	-	TGTGCTAGTGGCACCGGGACGGACTACGGTGAGCAGTACTTC	CASGTGTDYGEQYF
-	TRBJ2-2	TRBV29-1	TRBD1	TGCAGCGTTCTCAGGACAGGGGGGACCGGGGAGCTGTTTTTT	CSVLRTGGTGELFF
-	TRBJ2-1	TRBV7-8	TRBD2	TGTGCCAGCAGCTTAGGTAGCGGGAGTAATGAGCAGTTCTTC	CASSLGSGSNEQFF
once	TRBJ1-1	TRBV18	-	TGTGCCAGCTCACCTTGGACCGAAACAAACACTGAAGCTTTCTTT	CASSPWTETNTEAFF
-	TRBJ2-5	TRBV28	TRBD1	TGTGCCAGCCGGGACAGGTTTCAAGAGACCCAGTACTTC	CASRDRFQETQYF
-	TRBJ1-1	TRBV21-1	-	TGTGCCAGCAGCCCGTGTACCCACAAAAAGGGGAACACTGAAGCTTTCTTT	CASSPCTHKKGNTEAFF
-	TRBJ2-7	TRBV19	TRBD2	TGTGCCAGTAATGGGGGGGAGGTCGGACGGGAGCAGTACTTC	CASNGGEVGREQYF
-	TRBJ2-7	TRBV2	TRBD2	TGTGCCAGCAGACTAGCGGGAGACTACGAGCAGTACTTC	CASRLAGDYEQYF
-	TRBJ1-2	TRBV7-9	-	TGTGCCAGCAGCCGAAACAGGGACTATGGCTACACCTTC	CASSRNRDYGYTF
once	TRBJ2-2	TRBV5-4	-	TGTGCCAGCAGCCGCTCCCGGGAATTCACCGGGGAGCTGTTTTTT	CASSRSREFTGELFF
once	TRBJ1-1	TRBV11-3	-	TGTGCCAGCAGCTCCGGGACGTCGATCACTGAAGCTTTCTTT	CASSSGTSITEAFF
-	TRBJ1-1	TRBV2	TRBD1	TGTGCCAGCAGTGCCCCAACAGGGGTGTACACTGAAGCTTTCTTT	CASSAPTGVYTEAFF
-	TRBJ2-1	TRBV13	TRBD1	TGTGCCAGCAGCCCAAGGACAGGGGGCAGTGAGCAGTTCTTC	CASSPRTGGSEQFF
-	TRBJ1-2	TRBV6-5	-	TGTGCCAGCAGTTACCTCGACTATGGCTACACCTTC	CASSYLDYGYTF
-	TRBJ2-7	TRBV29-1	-	TGCAGCGTTGGGACGGGGGGCAAACCCTACGAGCAGTACTTC	CSVGTGGKPYEQYF
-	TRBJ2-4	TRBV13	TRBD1	TGTGCCAGCAGCGGACAGGGGTGGCGCATTCAGTACTTC	CASSGQGWRIQYF
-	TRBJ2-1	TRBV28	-	TGTGCCAGCAGATCCTCCGTGGGTGAGCAGTTCTTC	CASRSSVGEQFF
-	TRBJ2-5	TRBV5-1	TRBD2	TGCGCCAGCAGCCCCAGCGGGAGCAGGGAGACCCAGTACTTC	CASSPSGSRETQYF
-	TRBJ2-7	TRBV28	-	TGTGCCAGCAGTTCCGCCCACGAGCAGTACTTC	CASSSAHEQYF
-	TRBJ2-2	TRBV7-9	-	TGTGCCGGGACCACGAACACGACGAACACCGGGGAGCTGTTTTTT	CAGTTNTTNTGELFF
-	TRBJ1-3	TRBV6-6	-	TGTGCCAGCAGTTACACGGACACCATATATTTT	CASSYTDTIYF
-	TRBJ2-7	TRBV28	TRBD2	TGTGCCAGCAGTTCGCCGGTCCGGACTAGCGGGAGGAGCTCCTACGAGCAGTACTTC	CASSSPVRTSGRSSYEQYF
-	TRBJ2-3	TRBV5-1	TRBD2	TGCGCCAGCAGCTTGGATGGCGGGAGGCCGGATACGCAGTATTTT	CASSLDGGRPDTQYF
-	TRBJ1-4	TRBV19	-	TGTGCCAGTTCACAGGGAACTAATGAAAAACTGTTTTTT	CASSQGTNEKLFF
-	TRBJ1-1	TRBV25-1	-	TGTGCCAGCATCAGTTCAGCTGAAGCTTTCTTT	CASISSAEAFF
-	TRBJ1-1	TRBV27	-	TGTGCCAGCAGTCCGCCGACCGCGAACACTGAAGCTTTCTTT	CASSPPTANTEAFF
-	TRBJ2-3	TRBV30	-	TGTGCCTGGACAGGGGTCGCAGATACGCAGTATTTT	CAWTGVADTQYF
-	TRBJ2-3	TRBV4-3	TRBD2	TGCGCCAGCAGCCAAGATGCGGGAGGGGAAACAGATACGCAGTATTTT	CASSQDAGGETDTQYF
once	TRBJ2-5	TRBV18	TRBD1	TGTGCCAGCTCACCATGGACAGGGGGCCAAGAGACCCAGTACTTC	CASSPWTGGQETQYF
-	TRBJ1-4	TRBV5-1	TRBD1	TGCGCCAGCAGCTTGGAGGGCGGAGGGGGCTATGAAAAACTGTTTTTT	CASSLEGGGGYEKLFF
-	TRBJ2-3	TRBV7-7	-	TGTGCTAGCAGCTTAGAGGCAGGGGGCACAGATACGCAGTATTTT	CASSLEAGGTDTQYF
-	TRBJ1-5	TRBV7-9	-	TGTGCCAGCAGCTTAGACAATCAGCCCCAGCATTTT	CASSLDNQPQHF
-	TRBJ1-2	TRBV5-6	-	TGTGCCAGCAGCTTGGAAGATACAGGCGTTTTGGATGGCTACACCTTC	CASSLEDTGVLDGYTF
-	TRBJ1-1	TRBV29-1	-	TGCAGCGTTCTAGGGAACACTGAAGCTTTCTTT	CSVLGNTEAFF
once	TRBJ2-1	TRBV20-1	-	TGCAGTGCTATCTACAATGAGCAGTTCTTC	CSAIYNEQFF
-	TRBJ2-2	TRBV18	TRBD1	TGTGCCAGCTCACCAGAGGCACAGGGGACCGAAGGGGTCAGGGAGCTGTTTTTT	CASSPEAQGTEGVRELFF
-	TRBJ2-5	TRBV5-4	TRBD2	TGTGCCAGCAGCCGTGAGGGACTAGCGGTTGGGGAGACCCAGTACTTC	CASSREGLAVGETQYF